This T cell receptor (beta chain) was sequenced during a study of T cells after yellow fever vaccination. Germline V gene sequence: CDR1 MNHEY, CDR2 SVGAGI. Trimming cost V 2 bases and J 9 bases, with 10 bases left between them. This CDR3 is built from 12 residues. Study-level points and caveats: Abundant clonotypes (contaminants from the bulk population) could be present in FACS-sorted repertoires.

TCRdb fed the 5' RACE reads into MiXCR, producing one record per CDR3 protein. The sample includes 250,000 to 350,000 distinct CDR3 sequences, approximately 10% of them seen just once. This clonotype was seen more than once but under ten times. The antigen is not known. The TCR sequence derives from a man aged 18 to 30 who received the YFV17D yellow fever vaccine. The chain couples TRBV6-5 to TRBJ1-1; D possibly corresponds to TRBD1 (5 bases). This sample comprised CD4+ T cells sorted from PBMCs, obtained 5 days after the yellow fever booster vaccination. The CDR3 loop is CASSYRGAKAFF. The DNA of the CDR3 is TGTGCCAGCAGTTACCGAGGGGCGAAAGCTTTCTTT.